This is a list of T cell receptor beta chains from one sample in a study of blood T cell repertoires in COVID-19. TCRdb's table, derived via immunoSEQ multiplex PCR, lists solely in-frame clones and lacks some. The sample has 100,000 to 120,000 clones, less than 85% seen once. Sequencing was done on a sample of peripheral blood. These receptor sequences come from a human donor in a cohort sampled during active COVID-19. Both conserved end residues are part of each CDR3. A D gene is named only where the DNA matches it firmly. Where a row states a size, it is once, few, many or the class of an expanded clone; other rows omit it.

abundance,j_gene,v_gene,len,d_gene,CDR3aa,CDR3nt
NA,TRBJ2-7,TRBV10-1,13,NA,CASSEGAFSEQYF,TGCGCCAGCAGTGAGGGAGCGTTTAGCGAGCAGTACTTC
few,TRBJ2-7,TRBV9,14,NA,CASSVTPTGFEQYF,TGTGCCAGCAGCGTTACCCCCACAGGTTTCGAGCAGTACTTC
NA,TRBJ1-4,TRBV30,13,NA,CACAGFKGEKLFF,TGTGCGTGTGCGGGATTTAAAGGGGAAAAACTGTTTTTT
NA,TRBJ2-3,TRBV6-5,15,TRBD2,CASSPSGGYTDTQYF,TGTGCCAGCAGTCCGAGCGGGGGGTACACAGATACGCAGTATTTT
NA,TRBJ1-6,TRBV28,15,TRBD1,CASSPPQGGGSPLHF,TGTGCCAGCAGCCCACCCCAGGGGGGAGGTTCACCCCTCCACTTT
NA,TRBJ1-2,TRBV6-6,14,TRBD1,CASRTTGGYYGYTF,TGTGCCAGCAGAACGACAGGGGGCTACTATGGCTACACCTTC
NA,TRBJ1-5,TRBV5-1,14,NA,CASSLAGIDQPQHF,TGCGCCAGCAGCTTGGCGGGGATCGATCAGCCCCAGCATTTT
NA,TRBJ2-7,TRBV6-6,15,NA,CASSYSAGSLYEQYF,TGTGCCAGCAGTTACTCGGCAGGGTCTCTCTACGAGCAGTACTTC
NA,TRBJ2-1,TRBV12-3/TRBV12-4,13,TRBD2,CASRPSGVGEQFF,TGTGCCAGCAGGCCCAGCGGGGTGGGTGAGCAGTTCTTC
NA,TRBJ2-1,TRBV24-1,15,TRBD2,CATSAFSGGDNEQFF,TGTGCCACCAGTGCCTTTAGCGGGGGGGACAATGAGCAGTTCTTC
NA,TRBJ1-2,TRBV13,13,TRBD1,CASSPDRAYGYTF,TGTGCCAGCAGCCCGGACAGGGCATATGGCTACACCTTC
NA,TRBJ2-7,TRBV5-3,15,TRBD1,CARTTPGQPHYEQYF,TGTGCCAGAACCACACCGGGACAGCCGCACTACGAGCAGTACTTC
NA,TRBJ1-5,TRBV18,12,NA,CASSGGDQPQHF,TGTGCCAGCTCAGGGGGGGATCAGCCCCAGCATTTT
NA,TRBJ1-1,TRBV12-3/TRBV12-4,13,NA,CASTTNPNTEAFF,TGTGCCAGCACTACTAACCCGAACACTGAAGCTTTCTTT
NA,TRBJ1-2,TRBV10-3,17,NA,CAISDGRAPISNYGYTF,TGTGCCATCTCGGACGGCAGGGCCCCAATTTCTAACTATGGCTACACCTTC
NA,TRBJ2-1,TRBV18,18,TRBD2,CASSQGILAGGQSNEQFF,TGTGCCAGCTCCCAGGGGATATTAGCGGGGGGCCAAAGCAATGAGCAGTTCTTC
NA,TRBJ2-7,TRBV6-5,15,NA,CASRPTGFISYEQYF,TGTGCCAGCAGACCGACAGGCTTCATATCCTACGAGCAGTACTTC
NA,TRBJ1-2,TRBV28,17,NA,CASSQPSAGVGGYGYTF,TGTGCCAGCAGCCAACCTTCAGCAGGGGTAGGTGGCTATGGCTACACCTTC
once,TRBJ2-1,TRBV4-1,16,TRBD2,CASSQGSRGGYNEQFF,TGCGCCAGCAGCCAAGGGTCCCGGGGGGGCTACAATGAGCAGTTCTTC
NA,TRBJ2-7,TRBV7-2,18,TRBD2,CASSRQKGLAGGSYEQYF,TGTGCCAGCAGCCGCCAAAAGGGACTAGCGGGGGGGTCCTACGAGCAGTACTTC
NA,TRBJ1-5,TRBV12-5,11,NA,CASGPHQPQHF,TGTGCTAGTGGCCCTCATCAGCCCCAGCATTTT
NA,TRBJ1-1,TRBV6-6,16,TRBD1,CASSPRTGLGNTEAFF,TGTGCCAGCAGTCCGAGGACAGGGTTAGGGAACACTGAAGCTTTCTTT
NA,TRBJ1-6,TRBV28,15,NA,CASSPGGPYNSPLHF,TGTGCCAGCAGCCCGGGGGGCCCCTATAATTCACCCCTCCACTTT
NA,TRBJ2-3,TRBV24-1,17,TRBD2,CATSASGGLFGTDTQYF,TGTGCCACCAGTGCTAGCGGGGGGCTGTTTGGCACAGATACGCAGTATTTT